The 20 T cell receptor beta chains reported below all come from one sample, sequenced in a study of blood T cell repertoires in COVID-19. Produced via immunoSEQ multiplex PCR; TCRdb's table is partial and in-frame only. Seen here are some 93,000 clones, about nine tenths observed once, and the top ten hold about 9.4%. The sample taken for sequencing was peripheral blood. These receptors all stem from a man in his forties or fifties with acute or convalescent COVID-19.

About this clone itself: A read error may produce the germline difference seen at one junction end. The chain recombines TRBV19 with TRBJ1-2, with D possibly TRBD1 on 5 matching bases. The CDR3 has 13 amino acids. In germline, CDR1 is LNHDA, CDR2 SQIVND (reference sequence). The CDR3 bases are TGTGCCAGCAGTATTACTCCGGGGGGTGGCTACACCTTC. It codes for CASSITPGGGYTF.

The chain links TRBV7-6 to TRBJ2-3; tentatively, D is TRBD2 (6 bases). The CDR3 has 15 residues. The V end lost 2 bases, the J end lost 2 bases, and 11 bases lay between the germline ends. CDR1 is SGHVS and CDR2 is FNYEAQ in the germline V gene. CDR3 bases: TGTGCCAGCAGCTTATTGGCGGGATCCACAGATACGCAGTATTTT. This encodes CASSLLAGSTDTQYF.

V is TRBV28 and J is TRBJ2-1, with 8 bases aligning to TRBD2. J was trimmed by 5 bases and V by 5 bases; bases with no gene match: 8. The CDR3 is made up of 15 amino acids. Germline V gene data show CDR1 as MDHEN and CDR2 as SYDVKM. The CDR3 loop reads CASSETSGPHNEQFF. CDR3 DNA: TGTGCCAGCAGTGAAACTAGCGGCCCCCACAATGAGCAGTTCTTC.

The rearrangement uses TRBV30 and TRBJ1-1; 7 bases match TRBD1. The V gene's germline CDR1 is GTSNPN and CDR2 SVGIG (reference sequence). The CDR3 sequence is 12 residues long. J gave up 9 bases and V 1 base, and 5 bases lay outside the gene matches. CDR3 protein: CAWSARTGKAFF. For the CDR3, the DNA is TGTGCCTGGAGTGCCCGGACAGGAAAAGCTTTCTTT.

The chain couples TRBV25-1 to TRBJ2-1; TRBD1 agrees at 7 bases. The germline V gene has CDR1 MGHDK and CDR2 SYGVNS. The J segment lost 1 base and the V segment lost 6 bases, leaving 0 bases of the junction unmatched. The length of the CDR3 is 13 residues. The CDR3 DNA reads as TGTGCCAGCAGCAGGGGGTCCTACAATGAGCAGTTCTTC. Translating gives CASSRGSYNEQFF. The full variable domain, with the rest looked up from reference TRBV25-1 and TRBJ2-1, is EADIYQTPRYLVIGTGKKITLECSQTMGHDKMYWYQQDPGMELHLIHYSYGVNSTEKGDLSSESTVSRIRTEHFPLTLESARPSHTSQYLCASSRGSYNEQFFGPGTRLTVL.

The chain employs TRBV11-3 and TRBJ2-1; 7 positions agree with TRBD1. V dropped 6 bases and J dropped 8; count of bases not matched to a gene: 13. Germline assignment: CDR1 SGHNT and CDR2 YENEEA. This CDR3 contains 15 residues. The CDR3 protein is CASSAPGGTGHEQFF. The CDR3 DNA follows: TGTGCCAGCAGTGCCCCAGGGGGAACCGGTCATGAGCAGTTCTTC.

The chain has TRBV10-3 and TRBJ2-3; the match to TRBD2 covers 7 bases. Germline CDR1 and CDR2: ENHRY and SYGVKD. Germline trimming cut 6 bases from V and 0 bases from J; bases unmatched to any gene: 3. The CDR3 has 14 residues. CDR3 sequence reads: CAIRRERSTDTQYF. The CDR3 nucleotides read TGTGCCATCAGGCGGGAGCGGAGCACAGATACGCAGTATTTT.

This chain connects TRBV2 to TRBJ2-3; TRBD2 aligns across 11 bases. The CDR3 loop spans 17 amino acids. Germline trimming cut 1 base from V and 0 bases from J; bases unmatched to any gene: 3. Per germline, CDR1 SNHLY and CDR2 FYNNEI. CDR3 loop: CASSEVTSGVSTDTQYF. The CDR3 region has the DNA TGTGCCAGCAGTGAAGTGACTAGCGGGGTGAGCACAGATACGCAGTATTTT.

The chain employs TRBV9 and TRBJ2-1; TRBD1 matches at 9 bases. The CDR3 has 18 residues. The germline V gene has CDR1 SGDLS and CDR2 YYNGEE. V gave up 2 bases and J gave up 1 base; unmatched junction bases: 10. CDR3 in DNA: TGTGCCAGCAGCGTTATCGGGACAGGGTCGGGGTCCTACAATGAGCAGTTCTTC. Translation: CASSVIGTGSGSYNEQFF.

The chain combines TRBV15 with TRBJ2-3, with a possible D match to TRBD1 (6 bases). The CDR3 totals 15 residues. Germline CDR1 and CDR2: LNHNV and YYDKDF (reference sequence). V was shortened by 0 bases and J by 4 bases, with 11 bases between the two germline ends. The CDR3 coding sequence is TGTGCCACCAGCAGAGATCCAGGGGTGGCAGATACGCAGTATTTT. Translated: CATSRDPGVADTQYF.

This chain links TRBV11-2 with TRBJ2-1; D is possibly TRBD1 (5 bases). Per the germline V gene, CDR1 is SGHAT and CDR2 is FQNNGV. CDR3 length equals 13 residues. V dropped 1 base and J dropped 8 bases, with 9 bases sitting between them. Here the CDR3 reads CASSLVDNYEQFF. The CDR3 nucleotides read TGTGCCAGCAGCTTAGTGGACAACTATGAGCAGTTCTTC.

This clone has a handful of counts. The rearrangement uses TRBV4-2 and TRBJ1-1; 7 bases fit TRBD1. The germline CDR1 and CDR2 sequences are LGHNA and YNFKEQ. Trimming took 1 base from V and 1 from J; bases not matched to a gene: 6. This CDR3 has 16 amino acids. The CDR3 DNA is TGTGCCAGCAGCCAAGTCTGGACAGGTGGGAACACTGAAGCTTTCTTT. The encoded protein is CASSQVWTGGNTEAFF.

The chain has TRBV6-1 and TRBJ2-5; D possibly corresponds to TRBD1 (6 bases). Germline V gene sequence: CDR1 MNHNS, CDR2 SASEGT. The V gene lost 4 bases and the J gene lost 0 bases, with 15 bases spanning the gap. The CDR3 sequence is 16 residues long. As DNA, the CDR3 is TGTGCCAGCAGTGGCCTGGGGACAACTTACCAAGAGACCCAGTACTTC. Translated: CASSGLGTTYQETQYF.

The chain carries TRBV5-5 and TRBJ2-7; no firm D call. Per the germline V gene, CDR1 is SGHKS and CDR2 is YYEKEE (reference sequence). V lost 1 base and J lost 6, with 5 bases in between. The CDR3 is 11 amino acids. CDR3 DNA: TGTGCCAGCAGCTTGAGCCTCGAGCAGTACTTC. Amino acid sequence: CASSLSLEQYF. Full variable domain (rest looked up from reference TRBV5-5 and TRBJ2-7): DAGVTQSPTHLIKTRGQQVTLRCSPISGHKSVSWYQQVLGQGPQFIFQYYEKEERGRGNFPDRFSARQFPNYSSELNVNALLLGDSALYLCASSLSLEQYFGPGTRLTVT.

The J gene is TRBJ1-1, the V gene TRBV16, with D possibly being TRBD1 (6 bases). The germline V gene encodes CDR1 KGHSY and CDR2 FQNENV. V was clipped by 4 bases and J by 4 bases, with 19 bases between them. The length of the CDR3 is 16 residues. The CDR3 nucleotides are TGTGCCAGCAGCCCCTTCACGACAGGAGCATTCACTGAAGCTTTCTTT. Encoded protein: CASSPFTTGAFTEAFF.

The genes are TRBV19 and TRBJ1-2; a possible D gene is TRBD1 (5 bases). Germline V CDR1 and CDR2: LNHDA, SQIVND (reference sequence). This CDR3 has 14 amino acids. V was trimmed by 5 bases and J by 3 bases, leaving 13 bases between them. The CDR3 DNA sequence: TGTGCCAGTAGTTCAATGACAGATTACTATGGCTACACCTTC. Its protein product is CASSSMTDYYGYTF.

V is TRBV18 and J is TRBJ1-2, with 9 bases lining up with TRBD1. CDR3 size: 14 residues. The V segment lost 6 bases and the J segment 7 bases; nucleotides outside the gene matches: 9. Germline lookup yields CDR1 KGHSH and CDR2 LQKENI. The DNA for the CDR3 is TGTGCCAGCTCCCGCGGACAGGGGCAGGGTGGCTACACCTTC. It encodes CASSRGQGQGGYTF. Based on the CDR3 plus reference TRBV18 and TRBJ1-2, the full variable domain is NAGVMQNPRHLVRRRGQEARLRCSPMKGHSHVYWYRQLPEEGLKFMVYLQKENIIDESGMPKERFSAEFPKEGPSILRIQQVVRGDSAAYFCASSRGQGQGGYTFGSGTRLTVV.

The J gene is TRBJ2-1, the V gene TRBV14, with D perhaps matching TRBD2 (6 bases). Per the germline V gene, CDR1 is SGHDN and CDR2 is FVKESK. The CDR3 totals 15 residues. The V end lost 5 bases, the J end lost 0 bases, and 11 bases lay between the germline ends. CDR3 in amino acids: CASSLGRSSYNEQFF. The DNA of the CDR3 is TGTGCCAGCAGCTTAGGGAGGAGCTCCTACAATGAGCAGTTCTTC. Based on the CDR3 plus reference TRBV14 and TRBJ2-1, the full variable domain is EAGVTQFPSHSVIEKGQTVTLRCDPISGHDNLYWYRRVMGKEIKFLLHFVKESKQDESGMPNNRFLAERTGGTYSTLKVQPAELEDSGVYFCASSLGRSSYNEQFFGPGTRLTVL.

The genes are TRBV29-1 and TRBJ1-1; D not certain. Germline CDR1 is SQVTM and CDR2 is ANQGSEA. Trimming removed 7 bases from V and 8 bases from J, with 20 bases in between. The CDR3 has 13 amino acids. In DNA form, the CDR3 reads TGCAGCGATCACGACTTTACGGTTGACGAAGCTTTCTTT. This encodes CSDHDFTVDEAFF.

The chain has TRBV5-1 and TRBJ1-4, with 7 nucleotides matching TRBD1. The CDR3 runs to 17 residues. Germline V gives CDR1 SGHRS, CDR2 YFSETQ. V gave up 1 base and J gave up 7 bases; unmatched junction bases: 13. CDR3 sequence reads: CASSLLGQATQGEKLFF. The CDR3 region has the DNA TGCGCCAGCAGCTTGTTAGGACAGGCCACTCAGGGTGAAAAACTGTTTTTT.